One sample yielded the 9 T cell receptor beta chains listed below, sequenced in a study of blood T cell repertoires in COVID-19. Profiled with immunoSEQ multiplex PCR; TCRdb holds only in-frame clones, not every one. The table records 270,000 or so clones, less than 90% of them present only once. Specimen: peripheral blood. The receptors were sampled from a woman between 25 and 40 years old with COVID-19, enrolled during active disease.

This clone was counted once. The chain joins TRBV5-1 to TRBJ2-1; unclear D gene. Trimming left V 3 bases short and J 0 bases short, with 10 bases between. This CDR3 contains 15 residues. Per the germline V gene, CDR1 is SGHRS and CDR2 is YFSETQ. The CDR3 here is CASSSTLSSYNEQFF. CDR3 bases: TGCGCCAGCAGCTCCACGCTAAGCTCCTACAATGAGCAGTTCTTC.

The chain recombines TRBV29-1 with TRBJ2-1; 7 bases are a match to TRBD2. In germline, CDR1 is SQVTM, CDR2 ANQGSEA. V gave up 4 bases and J gave up 1 base; unmatched junction bases: 1. The CDR3 is 13 residues long. CDR3 protein: CSVGGGSYNEQFF. Written as DNA, the CDR3 is TGCAGCGTTGGGGGAGGGTCCTACAATGAGCAGTTCTTC.

The chain employs TRBV29-1 and TRBJ1-2, with D hard to call. This CDR3 spans 11 amino acids. CDR1 and CDR2 (germline): SQVTM, ANQGSEA. Trimming took 3 bases from V and 3 from J, leaving 5 bases between them. CDR3 sequence: CSVDGYYGYTF. The CDR3 region has the DNA TGCAGCGTTGACGGTTACTATGGCTACACCTTC.

The rearrangement joins TRBV2 to TRBJ2-3, with TRBD2 matching over 16 bases. The CDR3 runs 18 residues. V gave up 5 bases and J gave up 2 bases; unmatched junction bases: 7. Germline V CDR1 and CDR2: SNHLY, FYNNEI. The CDR3 coding sequence is TGTGCCAGCAGTAGGGGACTAGCGGGGGGGCCAGACACAGATACGCAGTATTTT. This encodes CASSRGLAGGPDTDTQYF. Combining the CDR3 with reference TRBV2 and TRBJ2-3 gives the whole variable domain EPEVTQTPSHQVTQMGQEVILRCVPISNHLYFYWYRQILGQKVEFLVSFYNNEISEKSEIFDDQFSVERPDGSNFTLKIRSTKLEDSAMYFCASSRGLAGGPDTDTQYFGPGTRLTVL.

V and J are TRBV14 and TRBJ2-7; 11 bases fit TRBD1. The CDR3 covers 14 residues. Germline V gives CDR1 SGHDN, CDR2 FVKESK. J was trimmed by 3 bases and V by 5 bases; bases with no gene match: 3. This CDR3 reads CASSAGQGGYEQYF. CDR3 DNA sequence: TGTGCCAGCAGCGCGGGACAGGGGGGCTACGAGCAGTACTTC.

This chain links TRBV5-6 with TRBJ1-4; possibly TRBD1 for D (6 bases). This CDR3 comprises 15 residues. V dropped 5 bases and J dropped 5 bases, with 16 bases sitting between them. The V gene's germline CDR1 is SGHDT and CDR2 YYEEEE. CDR3 sequence: CASRTYRVTNEKLFF. The CDR3 DNA is TGTGCCAGCAGGACTTACAGGGTTACGAATGAAAAACTGTTTTTT.

The chain links TRBV7-9 to TRBJ1-1; TRBD1 aligns across 7 bases. The CDR3 runs to 17 residues. V dropped 3 bases and J dropped 2; count of bases not matched to a gene: 12. In germline, CDR1 is SEHNR, CDR2 FQNEAQ (reference sequence). The chain's CDR3 is CASSFITGQSLNTEAFF. The DNA for the CDR3 is TGTGCCAGCAGCTTCATTACGGGACAGAGCCTTAACACTGAAGCTTTCTTT.

This chain joins TRBV19 and TRBJ2-7; 11 nucleotides match TRBD2. J gave up 6 bases and V 4 bases, and 5 bases lay outside the gene matches. The V gene's germline CDR1 is LNHDA and CDR2 SQIVND (reference sequence). The CDR3 runs 14 residues. CDR3 loop: CASSNSGGAVEQYF. CDR3 in DNA: TGTGCCAGTAGTAATAGCGGGGGGGCAGTCGAGCAGTACTTC.

The rearrangement links TRBV5-5 to TRBJ2-7; 8 positions match TRBD1. The ends lost 6 bases at V and 4 bases at J; junction bases unmatched: 9. Germline loops: CDR1 SGHKS, CDR2 YYEKEE (reference sequence). This CDR3 comprises 14 residues. The CDR3: CASILGTGWYEQYF. The CDR3 nucleotides are TGTGCCAGCATCTTAGGGACAGGCTGGTACGAGCAGTACTTC.